This TCR beta chain was found in a study of technical replicates of blood from several donors. Only in-frame clones appear in the TCRdb table, and some are missing; sequencing was by immunoSEQ multiplex PCR. This table holds about 79,000 clones, 80% to 95% found once. Trimming took 1 base from V and 0 from J, leaving 13 bases between them. Germline-derived CDR1 and CDR2 are SGHVS and FQNEAQ. This CDR3 spans 16 amino acids. The TCR originated in a human donor in good health. Some clones in this sample may be carry-over from other donors' samples. The sample was T cells isolated from PBMCs. The chain recombines TRBV7-8 with TRBJ2-7, with TRBD2 as a possible D gene (7 bases). This chain's CDR3 is CASSLVGGVSSYEQYF. The CDR3 DNA reads as TGTGCCAGCAGCTTAGTAGGGGGGGTTAGCTCCTACGAGCAGTACTTC.